The present TCR beta chain was sequenced within a study of T-cell reconstitution after alpha-beta-depleted transplantation in children. This clonotype was observed at least ten times. Researchers prepared the TCRbeta library using unique molecular identifiers, the study reports. TCRdb re-called the PCR reads through MiXCR, storing one row per CDR3 protein. The sample has roughly 90,000 distinct CDR3 sequences, 10% to 15% seen once. The J segment lost 1 base and the V segment lost 0 bases, leaving 5 bases of the junction unmatched. There are 16 residues in the CDR3. CDR1 and CDR2 from the germline V gene are SGHRS and YFSETQ.

The source is a human donor who donated a stem cell graft to a child with inherited bone marrow failure. The chain couples TRBV5-1 to TRBJ2-3, with TRBD2 matching over 7 bases. Sequencing used PBMCs from the stem cell graft donor, obtained from the stem cell graft. The CDR3 spells CASSLAPAGGTDTQYF. The CDR3 DNA sequence: TGCGCCAGCAGCTTGGCGCCGGCGGGGGGCACAGATACGCAGTATTTT.